This T cell receptor beta chain came from a study of blood T cell repertoires in COVID-19. Study-wide context: Acute and convalescent COVID-19 specimens originated in the United States, Italy and Spain. Sample material is recorded as cDNA or gDNA derived from T cells, B-cell-depleted T cells, or PBMCs.

Those enrolled, adults aged about 18 to 95 years, came from 24 US areas. Clinical histories supplied by participants themselves formed the basis of cohort assignment. Trimming cost V 2 bases and J 4 bases, with 9 bases left between them. Germline V lookup: CDR1 GTSNPN, CDR2 SVGIG (reference sequence). The CDR3 runs 14 residues. Here immunoSEQ multiplex PCR was the method, and the copy in TCRdb shows in-frame clones only, minus some. This sample yields around 300,000 clones, of which almost 90% are seen a single time; less than 2% belongs to the top ten. The TCR sequence derives from a woman between 18 and 30 years old with acute COVID-19. The gene calls are TRBV30 and TRBJ2-6, with a weak D call TRBD2 (5 bases). Sample: PBMCs or T cells enriched from blood (not recorded which). For the CDR3, the DNA is TGTGCCTGGAGTAAGGGAGACGGGGCCAACGTCCTGACTTTC. This gives the protein CAWSKGDGANVLTF.